The entry below describes one TCR beta chain. Looked up from germline, CDR1 is LNHDA and CDR2 is SQIVND (reference sequence). The ends lost 6 bases at V and 7 bases at J; junction bases unmatched: 6. CDR3 length equals 14 residues. Using immunoSEQ multiplex PCR, the repertoire was profiled, and TCRdb retains in-frame clones only, with some absent. This sample has about 89,000 clones, with approximately 94% found just once. The data stem from a study of technical replicates of blood from several donors. The chain joins TRBV19 to TRBJ2-1; 10 bases match TRBD2. The TCR was taken from a human donor in good health. The sample consisted of T cells isolated from PBMCs. CDR3 DNA: TGTGCCAGTAGCCTAGCGGGGGCCTTTAATGAGCAGTTCTTC. Its protein product is CASSLAGAFNEQFF.